Following are 27 T cell receptor beta chains from one sample sequenced in a study of identical twins. TCRdb independently ran MiXCR on the 5' RACE reads; one entry per CDR3 protein. There are 400,000 to 550,000 distinct CDR3 sequences in the sample; 24% occur only once, and over 2.5% lies in the top ten. These data also formed part of another study, on T cells expressing NK-cell markers.

The sample taken for sequencing was CD4+ T cells sorted from blood. These receptors all come from a woman under 30 in good health.

A few counts support this clonotype. The DNA for the CDR3 is TGTGCCAGCAGCGCTGGACAGGGCGGGAATTCACCCCTCCACTTT. This sequence encodes CASSAGQGGNSPLHF. The chain joins TRBV9 to TRBJ1-6; 8 bases are shared with TRBD1. The J segment lost 7 bases and the V segment lost 3 bases, leaving 6 bases of the junction unmatched. CDR1 is SGDLS and CDR2 is YYNGEE in the germline V gene. The CDR3 is 15 residues long.

This chain connects TRBV5-1 to TRBJ1-2; 7 bases line up with TRBD1. CDR1 is SGHRS and CDR2 is YFSETQ in the germline V gene. Trimming at V came to 7 bases and at J to 4 bases, leaving 10 bases not matched to a gene. The CDR3 runs 14 residues. As DNA, the CDR3 is TGCGCCAGCCGCGGAACAGGGGAGGGCTATGGCTACACCTTC. Translated, it gives CASRGTGEGYGYTF.

This clonotype was counted only a few times. V is TRBV10-3 and J is TRBJ2-7; TRBD1 is a possible D gene (5 bases). Per the germline V gene, CDR1 is ENHRY and CDR2 is SYGVKD. There are 15 residues in the CDR3. Trimming took 2 bases from V and 3 from J, leaving 14 bases between them. The CDR3 coding sequence is TGTGCCATCAGTGAGCCACGGACACTTGGCTACGAGCAGTACTTC. This gives the protein CAISEPRTLGYEQYF.

The table lists this clonotype with a count of one. This chain links TRBV12-3 or TRBV12-4 with TRBJ2-5, with TRBD1 as a possible D gene (6 bases). Trimming pared 7 bases from V and 2 bases from J, leaving 17 bases between. The CDR3 length is 15 residues. CDR3 amino acids: CASNFDRKRQETQYF. The CDR3 bases are TGTGCCAGCAATTTCGACAGGAAAAGGCAAGAGACCCAGTACTTC.

The genes are TRBV5-1 and TRBJ1-2; 8 bases map to TRBD1. CDR1 SGHRS and CDR2 YFSETQ come from the germline V gene. The CDR3 is made up of 14 amino acids. The V and J ends lost 4 bases and 5 bases, in that order; junction bases with no gene match: 7. The CDR3 protein is CASSRGQGTYGYTF. CDR3 sequence (DNA): TGCGCCAGCAGCCGAGGACAGGGCACGTATGGCTACACCTTC.

The rearrangement joins TRBV7-9 to TRBJ1-2, with D hard to call. Germline lookup yields CDR1 SEHNR and CDR2 FQNEAQ (reference sequence). V was trimmed by 5 bases and J by 4 bases, leaving 14 bases between them. This CDR3 is 14 amino acids long. The CDR3 loop is CASSVGDGSYGYTF. The CDR3 DNA follows: TGTGCCAGCAGCGTCGGGGATGGCTCCTATGGCTACACCTTC. Together with reference TRBV7-9 and TRBJ1-2, the CDR3 gives the full variable domain: DTGVSQNPRHKITKRGQNVTFRCDPISEHNRLYWYRQTLGQGPEFLTYFQNEAQLEKSRLLSDRFSAERPKGSFSTLEIQRTEQGDSAMYLCASSVGDGSYGYTFGSGTRLTVV.

In this sample, this clonotype turned up a few times. This chain links TRBV6-2 or TRBV6-3 with TRBJ1-5; D ambiguous. The CDR3 contains 12 residues. The V end lost 2 bases, the J end lost 9 bases, and 8 bases lay between the germline ends. CDR1 and CDR2 (germline): MNHEY, SVGEGT. The CDR3 loop is CASSYQSRPQHF. CDR3 DNA: TGTGCCAGCAGTTACCAGTCTAGGCCCCAGCATTTT.

The chain links TRBV6-5 to TRBJ1-6; 7 bases match TRBD1. This CDR3 is 15 amino acids long. Looked up from germline, CDR1 is MNHEY and CDR2 is SVGAGI. V was clipped by 2 bases and J by 7 bases; unmatched bases: 5. The CDR3 spells CASSYMGQLNSPLHF. The DNA for the CDR3 is TGTGCCAGCAGTTACATGGGACAGCTCAATTCACCCCTCCACTTT.

The chain couples TRBV2 to TRBJ2-5, with D perhaps TRBD2 (5 bases). This CDR3 is built from 14 residues. Deletions cut 4 bases from V and 5 bases from J, with 14 bases between. Germline assignment: CDR1 SNHLY and CDR2 FYNNEI. DNA of the CDR3: TGTGCCAGCAGTGGGGGAACTAGGCCCGAGACCCAGTACTTC. Its protein product is CASSGGTRPETQYF. Using reference TRBV2 and TRBJ2-5 for the parts outside the CDR3, the full variable domain is EPEVTQTPSHQVTQMGQEVILRCVPISNHLYFYWYRQILGQKVEFLVSFYNNEISEKSEIFDDQFSVERPDGSNFTLKIRSTKLEDSAMYFCASSGGTRPETQYFGPGTRLLVL.

This clonotype was picked up many times. The chain joins TRBV10-3 to TRBJ2-2; no firm D call. Germline V gene data show CDR1 as ENHRY and CDR2 as SYGVKD. Trimming removed 7 bases from V and 0 bases from J, with 12 bases in between. The CDR3 loop spans 15 amino acids. The CDR3 spells CAITTTPTNTGELFF. Written as DNA, the CDR3 is TGTGCCATCACCACGACCCCGACGAACACCGGGGAGCTGTTTTTT.

The chain uses TRBV10-3 and TRBJ2-7; 9 nucleotides match TRBD1. The CDR3 consists of 14 residues. Germline loops: CDR1 ENHRY, CDR2 SYGVKD. J was trimmed by 3 bases and V by 6 bases; bases with no gene match: 6. The CDR3 DNA reads TGTGCCATCAGCGGACAGGGGATCAACTACGAGCAGTACTTC. It encodes CAISGQGINYEQYF.

The V call is TRBV10-3, the J call TRBJ2-1; D may be TRBD2 (5 bases). The CDR3 has 13 residues. Germline V gene sequence: CDR1 ENHRY, CDR2 SYGVKD. Trimming removed 3 bases from V and 5 bases from J, with 8 bases in between. The CDR3 sequence is CAISERRDNEQFF. CDR3 nucleotide sequence: TGTGCCATCAGTGAAAGGCGGGACAATGAGCAGTTCTTC.

This clonotype was found a few times. The chain couples TRBV10-3 to TRBJ1-5; 7 bases match TRBD1. V lost 4 bases to trimming and J lost 3 bases; unmatched junction nucleotides: 3. The germline V gene encodes CDR1 ENHRY and CDR2 SYGVKD. The CDR3 covers 14 residues. The CDR3 here is CAISVDRDNQPQHF. CDR3 coding DNA: TGTGCCATCAGTGTAGACAGGGACAATCAGCCCCAGCATTTT.

This clonotype was counted between two and nine times. The CDR3: CSARDLAGVDEQFF. CDR3 nucleotides: TGCAGTGCTAGAGATCTAGCGGGAGTTGATGAGCAGTTCTTC. The rearrangement uses TRBV20-1 and TRBJ2-1; 10 nucleotides line up with TRBD2. Germline CDR1 is DFQATT and CDR2 is SNEGSKA (reference sequence). The CDR3 is 14 residues long. Trimming at V came to 0 bases and at J to 8 bases, leaving 4 bases not matched to a gene.

This clonotype was recorded at least ten times. The V gene is TRBV5-6, the J gene TRBJ2-1, with TRBD2 matching over 7 bases. Per germline, CDR1 SGHDT and CDR2 YYEEEE. This CDR3 has 14 amino acids. Losses at the gene ends were 0 bases for V and 7 bases for J; bases not matched to a gene: 4. In DNA form, the CDR3 reads TGTGCCAGCAGCTTGGGGGGAGGGATTAATGAGCAGTTCTTC. Translation gives CASSLGGGINEQFF.

The chain couples TRBV29-1 to TRBJ2-5, with 11 bases fitting TRBD2. With 4 bases clipped from V and 5 bases from J, the junction kept 12 bases outside the gene matches. In germline, CDR1 is SQVTM, CDR2 ANQGSEA. The CDR3 consists of 16 residues. The CDR3 DNA is TGCAGCGTTGCGTATTCTAGCGGGGGGCCCGGGGAGACCCAGTACTTC. It is translated as CSVAYSSGGPGETQYF.

This clonotype came up a few times. This CDR3 reads CSAERPPDTEAFF. In DNA form, the CDR3 reads TGCAGTGCCGAGAGACCCCCGGACACTGAAGCTTTCTTT. The gene calls are TRBV20-1 and TRBJ1-1; D gene ambiguous. The CDR3 has 13 residues. Trimming removed 6 bases from V and 3 bases from J, with 14 bases in between. The germline gives CDR1 DFQATT, CDR2 SNEGSKA (reference sequence).

The chain uses TRBV21-1 and TRBJ2-6; no check of the table's D call, TRBD1, against the DNA was made. TRBV21-1 is an annotated pseudogene. The length of the CDR3 is 19 residues. CDR3 sequence reads: CASSKVWTGVISGANVLTF. The CDR3 nucleotides read TGTGCCAGCAGCAAAGTTTGGACAGGGGTGATCTCTGGGGCCAACGTCCTGACTTTC.

This clonotype came up a few times. The V and J genes are TRBV5-8 and TRBJ2-1; D gene uncertain. CDR1 and CDR2 (germline): SGHTS, YDEGEE. V lost 0 bases to trimming and J lost 4 bases, with 11 bases between them. CDR3 length equals 15 residues. CDR3 protein: CASSLGNRPYNEQFF. The CDR3 coding sequence is TGTGCCAGCAGCTTGGGAAATAGACCGTACAATGAGCAGTTCTTC.

The chain joins TRBV5-1 to TRBJ2-3; tentatively, D is TRBD2 (6 bases). Trimming took off 3 bases at V and 6 bases at J, with 20 bases between the two ends. CDR3 length: 16 residues. CDR1 SGHRS and CDR2 YFSETQ come from the germline V gene. The chain's CDR3 is CASSYPPGRDPDTQYF. In nucleotides, the CDR3 is TGCGCCAGCAGCTACCCCCCCGGGAGAGATCCCGATACGCAGTATTTT.

The V call is TRBV6-5, the J call TRBJ1-1, with D hard to call. V shed 5 bases and J shed 4 bases, with 8 bases lying between them. Germline V gene sequence: CDR1 MNHEY, CDR2 SVGAGI. The CDR3 has 12 residues. CDR3 sequence (DNA): TGTGCCAGCAGTCGGGCGAGCACTGAAGCTTTCTTT. Residues: CASSRASTEAFF.

This clonotype was seen a single time. This sequence joins TRBV28 and TRBJ2-5, with TRBD2 matching 10 bases. The CDR3 contains 16 residues. V was pared by 3 bases and J by 1 base, with 5 bases of the junction left unmatched. CDR1 is MDHEN, CDR2 SYDVKM, per germline. The CDR3 sequence: CASSLASGSGQETQYF. The CDR3 DNA reads TGTGCCAGCAGTTTGGCTAGCGGGAGCGGCCAAGAGACCCAGTACTTC.

This clonotype occurred a few times. This chain connects TRBV20-1 to TRBJ2-3, with TRBD2 matching 8 bases. With 0 bases clipped from V and 0 bases from J, the junction kept 11 bases outside the gene matches. Germline assignment: CDR1 DFQATT and CDR2 SNEGSKA (reference sequence). CDR3 length equals 18 residues. The CDR3 coding sequence is TGCAGTGCTAGAGATTTCACGAGCGGGAGCGAGAGCACAGATACGCAGTATTTT. Translated: CSARDFTSGSESTDTQYF.

The CDR3 loop is CASSTGTSGTYHTQYF. The CDR3 coding sequence is TGCGCCAGCAGCACAGGGACTAGCGGGACGTACCATACGCAGTATTTT. The chain is built from TRBV5-1 and TRBJ2-3, with 13 nucleotides matching TRBD2. This CDR3 comprises 16 residues. Trimming at V came to 4 bases and at J to 7 bases, leaving 9 bases not matched to a gene. Per the germline V gene, CDR1 is SGHRS and CDR2 is YFSETQ.

The CDR3 protein is CASSLGLAGVTEQFF. The CDR3 DNA follows: TGTGCCAGCAGCTTAGGACTAGCGGGAGTTACTGAGCAGTTCTTC. The chain employs TRBV7-2 and TRBJ2-1; 12 bases fit TRBD2. Germline lookup yields CDR1 SGHTA and CDR2 FQGNSA. V lost 1 base to trimming and J lost 9 bases; unmatched junction nucleotides: 4. CDR3 size: 15 residues.

This clonotype was seen ten or more times. The J gene is TRBJ1-1, the V gene TRBV4-1, with no clear D. Germline V gene data show CDR1 as MGHRA and CDR2 as YSYEKL. Trimming took 1 base from V and 6 from J, leaving 21 bases between them. The CDR3 loop spans 17 amino acids. As DNA, the CDR3 is TGCGCCAGCAGCCAAGGAGAGTCGGCGCTTGGGTTATCTGAAGCTTTCTTT. Protein sequence: CASSQGESALGLSEAFF.

The chain carries TRBV6-6 and TRBJ2-3; D unresolved. The CDR3 spans 13 residues. The V end lost 3 bases, the J end lost 6 bases, and 10 bases lay between the germline ends. Per the germline V gene, CDR1 is MNHNY and CDR2 is SVGAGI (reference sequence). The CDR3 loop reads CASSYTKGDTQYF. The CDR3 DNA sequence: TGTGCCAGCAGTTATACCAAAGGGGATACGCAGTATTTT.